This T cell receptor (beta chain) was recorded in a study of blood T cells in healthy people across ages. About this clonotype itself: Its specificity is unknown.

Study conclusions and caveats: TCR beta diversity per million T cells fell roughly linearly with age. It was held that diversity estimates obtained from one million T cells represented underestimates.

A sample-barcoded 5' primer and a J-beta primer mix were used in a second PCR of about 7 to 12 cycles. TCRdb called the 5' RACE reads again in MiXCR, with one record for every CDR3 protein. The table lists about a million distinct CDR3 sequences, around two fifths of them singletons. Germline loops: CDR1 DFQATT, CDR2 SNEGSKA (reference sequence). Trimming stripped 3 bases from V and 3 bases from J, with 17 bases between. The CDR3 covers 15 residues. The sequencing input was blood. This chain uses TRBV20-1 with TRBJ1-2; possible D gene TRBD1, 5 bases. The source of this sequence is a man between 18 and 29 years old in good health. The CDR3 DNA sequence: TGCAGTGCTAGGCCCCGAGGGGTCGTCCACTATGGCTACACCTTC. Translation gives CSARPRGVVHYGYTF.